The rows below give T cell receptor beta chains drawn from one sample of a study of T cells after posttransplantation cyclophosphamide. Measured with immunoSEQ multiplex PCR; TCRdb has only the in-frame clones, and not every one. Here the sample spans tens of thousands of clones, more than 70% being singletons. The sample taken for sequencing was PBMCs. Every receptor here comes from a woman aged 55-70 years with a blood cancer, CMV-positive, and with a related stem cell donor. Each CDR3 is given with its conserved first and last residue. Some rows mark clone size as missing; the rest say once, few, many or name a class of expanded clone.

cdr3_aa: CSARHNNEQFF
clone_size: -
v_call: TRBV20-1

cdr3_aa: CASISVPNQPQHF
clone_size: -
v_call: TRBV6-1

cdr3_aa: CASSLGGGGGNQPQHF
clone_size: -
v_call: TRBV7-2

cdr3_aa: CASSYRRAGGGEAFF
clone_size: -
v_call: TRBV6-5

cdr3_aa: CASSSGQGSNQPQHF
clone_size: -
v_call: TRBV6-6

cdr3_aa: CASSFSGGAQYF
clone_size: -
v_call: TRBV27

cdr3_aa: CASIVDSSRNEQFF
clone_size: -
v_call: TRBV5-8

cdr3_aa: CASSPRQGAYEQYF
clone_size: -
v_call: TRBV18

cdr3_aa: CASSRLDVFSAEAFF
clone_size: -
v_call: TRBV5-6

cdr3_aa: CASSVAGAYNEQFF
clone_size: -
v_call: TRBV25-1

cdr3_aa: CASSLANPLRGEQFF
clone_size: -
v_call: TRBV11-2

cdr3_aa: CASSLKANSQYGYTF
clone_size: once
v_call: TRBV7-9

cdr3_aa: CASSQKTDYGYTF
clone_size: -
v_call: TRBV14

cdr3_aa: CASRPGGTRIGELFF
clone_size: -
v_call: TRBV6-5

cdr3_aa: CASRDDRNQPQHF
clone_size: -
v_call: TRBV2

cdr3_aa: CSVARDMNYEQYF
clone_size: -
v_call: TRBV29-1

cdr3_aa: CATEGGGAATNEKLFF
clone_size: few
v_call: TRBV2

cdr3_aa: CASSLDGRADETQYF
clone_size: -
v_call: TRBV11-2

cdr3_aa: CASSRGMGGTEAFF
clone_size: few
v_call: TRBV4-1

cdr3_aa: CASSEIGTRGEQYF
clone_size: -
v_call: TRBV10-1

cdr3_aa: CASSLLLTGHHGELFF
clone_size: -
v_call: TRBV7-9

cdr3_aa: CASSLDRASNEKLFF
clone_size: -
v_call: TRBV7-9

cdr3_aa: CASSQEWDFTDTQYF
clone_size: -
v_call: TRBV4-2

cdr3_aa: CASPPPGTGAGGANVLTF
clone_size: -
v_call: TRBV18

cdr3_aa: CASSGFDRVTDTQYF
clone_size: -
v_call: TRBV2

cdr3_aa: CASGYQGSSGNTIYF
clone_size: -
v_call: TRBV6-5

cdr3_aa: CASSSGSYNEQFF
clone_size: -
v_call: TRBV7-8

cdr3_aa: CASSPSSYNEQFF
clone_size: -
v_call: TRBV7-3

cdr3_aa: CASSILRDMNTEAFF
clone_size: -
v_call: TRBV6-1

cdr3_aa: CACPSSSGANVLTF
clone_size: -
v_call: TRBV30

cdr3_aa: CASSVGLAGAHEQFF
clone_size: -
v_call: TRBV9

cdr3_aa: CASTGGGAGAAEQYF
clone_size: -
v_call: TRBV27

cdr3_aa: CASSSGLAGGRAEQFF
clone_size: few
v_call: TRBV6-5

cdr3_aa: CASSLATEVNTQYF
clone_size: -
v_call: TRBV5-5

cdr3_aa: CASSLAQGGTGELFF
clone_size: -
v_call: TRBV5-1

cdr3_aa: CASGKTPGTGFTGELFF
clone_size: -
v_call: TRBV12-5

cdr3_aa: CASSLWGPQETQYF
clone_size: -
v_call: TRBV7-2

cdr3_aa: CAISGTEYNSPLHF
clone_size: -
v_call: TRBV10-3

cdr3_aa: CASSGWTDTEAFF
clone_size: -
v_call: TRBV19

cdr3_aa: CASRGRDRPHEQYF
clone_size: -
v_call: TRBV7-9

cdr3_aa: CASSSQNQPQHF
clone_size: -
v_call: TRBV6-6

cdr3_aa: CASSIGGLAYEQYF
clone_size: -
v_call: TRBV19

cdr3_aa: CASCGNGGYGYTF
clone_size: -
v_call: TRBV2

cdr3_aa: CASSLYRGPNEKLFF
clone_size: few
v_call: TRBV5-1

cdr3_aa: CASSVGLAIAYNEQFF
clone_size: -
v_call: TRBV5-1

cdr3_aa: CASSLVSQVSYEQYF
clone_size: -
v_call: TRBV7-8

cdr3_aa: CASSYGQVGGYTF
clone_size: -
v_call: TRBV5-6

cdr3_aa: CASSSSTGELFF
clone_size: -
v_call: TRBV7-9

cdr3_aa: CASSLTGTSGRNTGELFF
clone_size: -
v_call: TRBV5-1

cdr3_aa: CASSLTTGINTEAFF
clone_size: -
v_call: TRBV27

cdr3_aa: CASSPRLARADTQYF
clone_size: -
v_call: TRBV6-5

cdr3_aa: CASSGTLNTGELFF
clone_size: -
v_call: TRBV5-6

cdr3_aa: CASSRAGVGEQYF
clone_size: -
v_call: TRBV7-8

cdr3_aa: CAREIAPYNEQFF
clone_size: few
v_call: TRBV6-4

cdr3_aa: CASSDRPSGNTIYF
clone_size: -
v_call: TRBV9

cdr3_aa: CASSQAIRNQPQHF
clone_size: -
v_call: TRBV7-2

cdr3_aa: CASSTRLAGVADTQYF
clone_size: -
v_call: TRBV7-2

cdr3_aa: CASSVDFNYGYTF
clone_size: -
v_call: TRBV6-5

cdr3_aa: CASSTTSGRVEEYF
clone_size: -
v_call: TRBV18